Shown below are 23 T cell receptor beta chains from a single sample sequenced in a study of T cells in Graves' hyperthyroidism and ophthalmopathy. TCR beta CDR3 regions were amplified from RNA transcripts. The HTBI set primed first-round TCR CDR3 RT-PCR. Each CDR3 protein gets one entry after TCRdb re-called the multiplex PCR reads with MiXCR. In the table there are about 690,000 distinct CDR3 sequences, around 16% of which are singletons. The sequenced sample was blood. The receptors originated from a man aged 50-59 years with Graves' hyperthyroidism.

This clonotype was found many times. The rearrangement joins TRBV5-1 to TRBJ2-5; possibly TRBD2 for D (5 bases). The V gene lost 5 bases and the J gene lost 2 bases, with 10 bases spanning the gap. Germline V CDR1 and CDR2: SGHRS, YFSETQ. The CDR3 loop spans 13 amino acids. CDR3 sequence (DNA): TGCGCCAGCAGAACCACGGGACAAGAGACCCAGTACTTC. This gives the protein CASRTTGQETQYF.

This clonotype was seen many times. The chain has TRBV5-1 and TRBJ1-1; TRBD1 might be the D (5 bases). V lost 5 bases to trimming and J lost 6 bases, with 23 bases between them. In germline, CDR1 is SGHRS, CDR2 YFSETQ. This CDR3 is built from 16 residues. The CDR3 reads CASRRSQGKRLAEAFF. Written as DNA, the CDR3 is TGCGCCAGCAGACGGTCCCAGGGCAAGAGGCTTGCTGAAGCTTTCTTT.

The chain has TRBV7-9 and TRBJ2-2, with a tentative D call TRBD2 (6 bases). Trimming cost V 2 bases and J 7 bases, with 14 bases left between them. CDR1 and CDR2 (germline): SEHNR, FQNEAQ (reference sequence). The CDR3 consists of 15 residues. CDR3 in amino acids: CASSLRRAGGGELFF. Here the CDR3 DNA reads TGTGCCAGCAGCTTACGGAGGGCCGGGGGCGGGGAGCTGTTTTTT. The variable domain in full, with the rest retrieved from reference TRBV7-9 and TRBJ2-2, is DTGVSQNPRHKITKRGQNVTFRCDPISEHNRLYWYRQTLGQGPEFLTYFQNEAQLEKSRLLSDRFSAERPKGSFSTLEIQRTEQGDSAMYLCASSLRRAGGGELFFGEGSRLTVL.

This clonotype was seen more than once but under ten times. The genes are TRBV20-1 and TRBJ1-5; D gene uncertain. CDR3 size: 13 residues. The germline V gene has CDR1 DFQATT and CDR2 SNEGSKA (reference sequence). Trimming took off 3 bases at V and 6 bases at J, with 12 bases between the two ends. In DNA form, the CDR3 reads TGCAGTGCTAGGGCCGGGTTTGCTCAGCCCCAGCATTTT. Protein: CSARAGFAQPQHF.

To note about this clonotype: Since a much larger clone is just one base distant, this may be a read error. The V and J genes are TRBV30 and TRBJ1-5; D is unresolved. This CDR3 is built from 14 residues. The germline gives CDR1 GTSNPN, CDR2 SVGIG (reference sequence). Trimming pared 0 bases from V and 2 bases from J, leaving 8 bases between. The CDR3 coding sequence is TGTGCCTGGAGTGTACGAGTTGGCAATCAGCCCCAGCATTTT. Protein sequence: CAWSVRVGNQPQHF.

This chain uses TRBV28 with TRBJ2-3, with D tentatively TRBD1 or TRBD2 (5 bases each). There are 17 residues in the CDR3. The ends were cut back, 7 bases at V and 5 bases at J, with 25 bases in the middle. Per germline, CDR1 MDHEN and CDR2 SYDVKM. The CDR3 is CASISPPGRTMGDTQYF. The DNA of the CDR3 is TGTGCCAGCATTTCACCTCCGGGACGAACTATGGGAGATACGCAGTATTTT.

In its sample, this clonotype was seen a few times. The chain couples TRBV19 to TRBJ2-2; D tentatively fits TRBD1 or TRBD2 (8 bases each). The ends were cut back, 6 bases at V and 6 bases at J, with 35 bases in the middle. The CDR3 is 21 amino acids. Germline V gene data show CDR1 as LNHDA and CDR2 as SQIVND (reference sequence). The CDR3 loop reads CASRHSTGDSSGIGSPGELFF. DNA of the CDR3: TGTGCCAGTAGACACTCGACAGGGGACAGTAGCGGGATAGGGTCGCCCGGGGAGCTGTTTTTT.

This clonotype was picked up a small number of times. This chain connects TRBV19 to TRBJ2-5, with D tentatively TRBD2 (5 bases). The CDR3 is 14 residues long. With 3 bases removed from V and 5 bases from J, the gap between germline ends came to 13 bases. CDR1 and CDR2 (germline): LNHDA, SQIVND (reference sequence). The CDR3 sequence is CASSIMSGSETQYF. For the CDR3, the DNA is TGTGCCAGTAGTATTATGTCGGGGTCGGAGACCCAGTACTTC.

There are a few counts of this clonotype. CDR3 bases: TGTGCCAGCGGAACTCGCATGAACACTGAAGCTTTCTTT. Translation gives CASGTRMNTEAFF. V and J are TRBV5-8 and TRBJ1-1; no clear D. The V end was cut by 7 bases, the J end by 0 bases, with 10 bases between. The CDR3 totals 13 residues. Germline loops: CDR1 SGHTS, CDR2 YDEGEE.

This clonotype has a count of ten or more. This rearrangement joins TRBV6-2 or TRBV6-3 to TRBJ1-1; D gene ambiguous. V was cut by 8 bases and J by 1 base, with 14 bases left in between. Germline CDR1 is MNHEY and CDR2 is SVGEGT. This CDR3 contains 14 residues. The CDR3 nucleotides read TGTGCCAGCGAAGCTCATCCGGGGAACACTGAAGCTTTCTTT. The encoded protein is CASEAHPGNTEAFF.

In this sample, this clonotype turned up many times. The genes are TRBV7-2 and TRBJ2-5; TRBD2 is a possible D gene (6 bases). This CDR3 comprises 14 residues. Trimming pared 5 bases from V and 6 bases from J, leaving 16 bases between. The germline V gene encodes CDR1 SGHTA and CDR2 FQGNSA. The CDR3 bases are TGTGCCAGCAGCCGTCCCCCTAGCGAACAGACCCAGTACTTC. It translates to CASSRPPSEQTQYF.

This clonotype appeared many times. The rearrangement uses TRBV11-2 and TRBJ2-5, with TRBD2 identical over 14 bases. CDR1 is SGHAT, CDR2 FQNNGV, per germline. CDR3 length: 17 amino acids. V gave up 3 bases and J gave up 4 bases; unmatched junction bases: 7. CDR3: CASSLGTSGRGGETQYF. The CDR3 bases are TGTGCCAGCAGCTTGGGGACTAGCGGGAGAGGTGGAGAGACCCAGTACTTC.

This clonotype was observed at least ten times. The chain uses TRBV28 and TRBJ1-5, with D tentatively TRBD1 (5 bases). Trimming left V 6 bases short and J 0 bases short, with 15 bases between. The CDR3 sequence is 16 residues long. Germline V gene data show CDR1 as MDHEN and CDR2 as SYDVKM. The CDR3 reads CASRPVGDPSNQPQHF. CDR3 DNA: TGTGCCAGCAGGCCAGTGGGGGACCCTAGCAATCAGCCCCAGCATTTT.

The chain links TRBV29-1 to TRBJ2-7; no clear D gene. Germline CDR1 and CDR2: SQVTM and ANQGSEA. The CDR3 runs to 13 residues. V was pared by 4 bases and J by 4 bases, with 14 bases between. CDR3 sequence: CSVAGQYRYEQYF. For the CDR3, the DNA is TGCAGCGTTGCGGGCCAGTATAGATACGAGCAGTACTTC.

The CDR3, as DNA: TGTGCCAGCAGCTCCCAGGGGGTTACGAACACTGAAGCTTTCTTT. Translating it yields CASSSQGVTNTEAFF. The chain is built from TRBV7-2 and TRBJ1-1, with 7 positions matching TRBD1. With 4 bases clipped from V and 1 base from J, the junction kept 6 bases outside the gene matches. CDR1 is SGHTA and CDR2 is FQGNSA in the germline V gene. CDR3 size: 15 residues.

This clonotype was detected many times. The chain joins TRBV11-2 to TRBJ1-3, with D maybe TRBD1 (5 bases). The CDR3 extends over 16 amino acids. The germline V gene has CDR1 SGHAT and CDR2 FQNNGV. V dropped 2 bases and J dropped 2 bases, with 13 bases sitting between them. In DNA, the CDR3 is TGTGCCAGCAGCTTATCCCGGGACGGCGCTGGAAACACCATATATTTT. Translation gives CASSLSRDGAGNTIYF.

In its sample, this clonotype was seen many times. V gene TRBV25-1 combines with J gene TRBJ1-1; possibly TRBD1 for D (6 bases). Trimming stripped 3 bases from V and 4 bases from J, with 15 bases between. The V gene's germline CDR1 is MGHDK and CDR2 SYGVNS. This CDR3 has 15 residues. The CDR3 spells CASSDVGGAGTEAFF. The CDR3 DNA reads as TGTGCCAGCAGTGATGTGGGGGGCGCGGGCACTGAAGCTTTCTTT.

The chain uses TRBV20-1 and TRBJ2-3, with 10 bases that match TRBD2. The V gene end was trimmed by 3 bases and the J gene end by 6 bases; junction bases not matched to a gene: 6. The CDR3 has 14 residues. Germline CDR1 and CDR2: DFQATT and SNEGSKA (reference sequence). In nucleotides, the CDR3 is TGCAGTGCTAGTTTAACTAGCGGGAAGGATACGCAGTATTTT. Translated: CSASLTSGKDTQYF.

This clonotype appeared a few times. The chain uses TRBV12-3 or TRBV12-4 and TRBJ2-2, with D possibly TRBD1 on 7 matching bases. This CDR3 comprises 15 residues. V dropped 7 bases and J dropped 3 bases, with 15 bases sitting between them. DNA for the CDR3: TGTGCCAGCACCAGGGGGGAGAGGGACACCGGGGAGCTGTTTTTT. As protein: CASTRGERDTGELFF.

The chain has TRBV27 and TRBJ2-7; 7 positions agree with TRBD2. V shed 2 bases, J shed 5 bases, and the junction held 15 bases outside the gene matches. The CDR3 runs 17 residues. Per germline, CDR1 MNHEY and CDR2 SMNVEV (reference sequence). In nucleotides, the CDR3 is TGTGCCAGCAGTTTAGACCTCGAGCCACGGGAGGTCCACGAGCAGTACTTC. Encoded protein: CASSLDLEPREVHEQYF.

This clonotype was detected only a few times. CDR3 in amino acids: CASSLVTGSPDTQYF. The CDR3 nucleotides are TGTGCCAGCAGCTTAGTGACAGGGAGCCCAGATACGCAGTATTTT. The V gene is TRBV7-9, the J gene TRBJ2-3; 7 bases fit TRBD1. This CDR3 has 15 residues. V shed 1 base and J 4 bases; nucleotides not matched to a gene: 5. The V gene's germline CDR1 is SEHNR and CDR2 FQNEAQ (reference sequence).

This clonotype was recorded a few times. The chain links TRBV7-2 to TRBJ2-1; D unclear. Between the trimmed V and J ends, which lost 5 bases and 9 bases, there was a span of 14 bases. The CDR3 sequence is 13 residues long. Looked up from germline, CDR1 is SGHTA and CDR2 is FQGNSA. The CDR3 sequence: CASSPPVLREQFF. The CDR3 nucleotides read TGTGCCAGCAGCCCTCCGGTTTTGCGTGAGCAGTTCTTC.

The J gene is TRBJ2-7, the V gene TRBV15, with a possible D match to TRBD2 (6 bases). V was pared by 5 bases and J by 3 bases, with 14 bases between. CDR1 is LNHNV, CDR2 YYDKDF, per germline (reference sequence). The CDR3 has 14 amino acids. The CDR3 DNA follows: TGTGCCACCAGCGCCCGGAGGGGATACTACGAGCAGTACTTC. It specifies CATSARRGYYEQYF.